Included here is one TCR beta chain sequence, with context. The antigen remains undetermined. There are 15 residues in the CDR3. Germline V gene data show CDR1 as MNHEY and CDR2 as SVGAGI. Trimming took off 0 bases at V and 3 bases at J, with 9 bases between the two ends. These data originate in a study of graft-versus-host responses after intestinal transplantation. Whole-study results and caveats: Investigators detected GvH clones in recipient marrow, with some emerging earlier in ileum or blood.

Produced via immunoSEQ multiplex PCR; TCRdb's table is partial and in-frame only. The sample has roughly 100,000 clones, approximately 93% seen once. The chain joins TRBV6-5 to TRBJ1-5, with a possible D match to TRBD1 (5 bases). Specimen: unstimulated CD8+ T cells sorted from spleen or lymph node cells, collected before intestinal transplant. The clonotype comes from a human donor who received an intestinal transplant. The chain's CDR3 is CASSYSGGDNQPQHF. The CDR3, as DNA: TGTGCCAGCAGTTACTCGGGGGGGGACAATCAGCCCCAGCATTTT.